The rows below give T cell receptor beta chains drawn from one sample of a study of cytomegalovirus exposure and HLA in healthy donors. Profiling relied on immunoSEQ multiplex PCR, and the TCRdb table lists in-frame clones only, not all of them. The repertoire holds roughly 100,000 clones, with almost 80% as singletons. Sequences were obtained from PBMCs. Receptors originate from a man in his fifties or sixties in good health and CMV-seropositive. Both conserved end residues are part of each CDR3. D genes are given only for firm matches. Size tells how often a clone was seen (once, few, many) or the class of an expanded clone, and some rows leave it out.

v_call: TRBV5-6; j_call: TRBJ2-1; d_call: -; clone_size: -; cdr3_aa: CASRSLYSSDQAYNEQFF; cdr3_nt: TGTGCCAGCAGAAGTTTATATAGTAGCGACCAGGCCTACAATGAGCAGTTCTTC
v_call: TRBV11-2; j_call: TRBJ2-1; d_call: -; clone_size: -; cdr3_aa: CASSLGTHSYNEQFF; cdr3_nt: TGTGCCAGCAGCCTTGGGACTCACTCCTACAATGAGCAGTTCTTC
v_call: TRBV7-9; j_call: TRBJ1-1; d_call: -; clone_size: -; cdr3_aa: CASSLLGRPGYTEAFF; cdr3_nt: TGTGCCAGCAGCTTACTTGGAAGGCCCGGGTACACTGAAGCTTTCTTT
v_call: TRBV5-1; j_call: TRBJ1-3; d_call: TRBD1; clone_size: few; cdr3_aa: CASSPTGAGGNTIYF; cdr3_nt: TGCGCCAGCAGCCCTACAGGGGCGGGTGGAAACACCATATATTTT
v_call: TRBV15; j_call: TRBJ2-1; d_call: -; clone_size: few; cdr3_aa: CATSRGEGPTNEQFF; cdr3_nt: TGTGCCACCAGCAGAGGAGAGGGCCCAACCAATGAGCAGTTCTTC
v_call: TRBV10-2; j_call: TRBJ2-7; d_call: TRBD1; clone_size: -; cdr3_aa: CASSDTGQGEYEQYF; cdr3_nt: TGCGCCAGCAGTGACACGGGACAGGGAGAGTACGAGCAGTACTTC
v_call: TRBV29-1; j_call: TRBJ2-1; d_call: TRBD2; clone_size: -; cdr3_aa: CSVGPLAGGRYEQFF; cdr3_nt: TGCAGCGTTGGCCCACTAGCGGGAGGGCGGTATGAGCAGTTCTTC
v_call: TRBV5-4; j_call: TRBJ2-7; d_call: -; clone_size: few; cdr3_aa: CASSPGGRPEQYF; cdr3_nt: TGTGCCAGCAGCCCCGGAGGTCGCCCCGAGCAGTACTTC
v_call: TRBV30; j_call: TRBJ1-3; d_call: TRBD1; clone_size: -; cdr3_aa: CAWSSTGAISGNTIYF; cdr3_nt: TGTGCCTGGAGTTCCACAGGGGCTATCTCTGGAAACACCATATATTTT
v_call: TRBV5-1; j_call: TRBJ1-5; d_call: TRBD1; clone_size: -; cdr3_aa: CASSTGGGEPQHF; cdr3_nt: TGCGCCAGCAGCACAGGGGGCGGTGAGCCCCAGCATTTT
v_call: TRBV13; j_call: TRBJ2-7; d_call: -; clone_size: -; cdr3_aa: CASSLGQDYEQYF; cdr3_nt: TGTGCCAGCAGCTTAGGGCAGGACTACGAGCAGTACTTC
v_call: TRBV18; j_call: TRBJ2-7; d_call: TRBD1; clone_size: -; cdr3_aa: CASSPPSGTGPYEQYF; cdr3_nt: TGTGCCAGCTCACCACCGTCCGGGACAGGACCCTACGAGCAGTACTTC
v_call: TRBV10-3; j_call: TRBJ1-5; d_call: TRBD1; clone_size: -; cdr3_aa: CAISGAQGANQPQHF; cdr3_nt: TGTGCCATCAGTGGAGCGCAGGGGGCGAATCAGCCCCAGCATTTT
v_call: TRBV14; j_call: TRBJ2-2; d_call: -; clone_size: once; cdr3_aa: CASSPIASNTGELFF; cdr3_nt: TGTGCCAGCAGCCCCATAGCGTCGAACACCGGGGAGCTGTTTTTT
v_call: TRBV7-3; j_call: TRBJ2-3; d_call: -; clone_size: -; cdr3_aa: CASSLSRDTQYF; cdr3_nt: TGTGCCAGCAGCTTAAGTCGGGATACGCAGTATTTT
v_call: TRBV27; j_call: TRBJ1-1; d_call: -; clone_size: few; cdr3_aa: CASSLYGLNTEAFF; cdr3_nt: TGTGCCAGCAGTTTATACGGTCTGAACACTGAAGCTTTCTTT
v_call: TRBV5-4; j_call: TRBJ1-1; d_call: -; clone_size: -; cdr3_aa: CASSLPTGNTEAFF; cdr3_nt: TGTGCCAGCAGCTTACCAACAGGGAACACTGAAGCTTTCTTT
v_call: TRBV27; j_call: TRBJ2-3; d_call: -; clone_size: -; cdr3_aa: CASSPLSTDTQYF; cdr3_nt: TGTGCCAGCAGTCCCCTCAGCACAGATACGCAGTATTTT
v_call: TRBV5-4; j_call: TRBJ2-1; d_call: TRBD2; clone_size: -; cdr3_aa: CASSWSGRGLGEQFF; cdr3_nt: TGTGCCAGCAGCTGGAGCGGGAGGGGCTTAGGGGAGCAGTTCTTC
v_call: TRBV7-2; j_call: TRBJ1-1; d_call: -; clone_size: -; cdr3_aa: CASSPGLVNTEAFF; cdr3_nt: TGTGCCAGCAGCCCGGGTCTAGTGAACACTGAAGCTTTCTTT
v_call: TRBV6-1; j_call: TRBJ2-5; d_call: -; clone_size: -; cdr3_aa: CASRAAYRAVETQYF; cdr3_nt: TGTGCCAGCAGGGCCGCGTACAGGGCGGTGGAGACCCAGTACTTC
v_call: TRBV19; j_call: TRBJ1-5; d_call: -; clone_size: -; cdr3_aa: CASSISALSNQPQHF; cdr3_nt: TGTGCCAGTAGTATCTCTGCCCTAAGCAATCAGCCCCAGCATTTT